Presented here are 10 T cell receptor beta chains from one specimen sequenced in a study of early T cells in non-severe SARS-CoV-2 infection. One entry per CDR3 protein results from TCRdb running MiXCR on the 5' RACE reads. This sample has approximately 70,000 distinct CDR3 sequences, with under 15% found just once. Sequenced material: whole blood. The receptor source for this set is an adult who was a healthcare worker with PCR-confirmed SARS-CoV-2 infection or an uninfected control (not recorded which).

This clonotype came up a few times. V and J are TRBV7-9 and TRBJ2-3; D gene uncertain. The CDR3 is made up of 15 amino acids. In germline, CDR1 is SEHNR, CDR2 FQNEAQ (reference sequence). Trimming shortened V by 5 bases and J by 4 bases, and 16 bases separated the two germline ends. The CDR3 is CASSDLFAASDTQYF. CDR3 sequence (DNA): TGTGCCAGCAGCGACCTGTTTGCGGCATCAGATACGCAGTATTTT.

The chain links TRBV13 to TRBJ2-7; D is possibly TRBD1 or TRBD2 (5 bases each). Germline-derived CDR1 and CDR2 are PRHDT and FYEKMQ (reference sequence). This CDR3 has 11 residues. The V and J ends lost 5 bases and 9 bases respectively, with 11 bases between them. CDR3 residues: CASSLSGRQYF. The CDR3 DNA reads TGTGCCAGCAGCCTCTCAGGGAGGCAGTACTTC.

This clonotype was counted many times. The chain is built from TRBV12-3 or TRBV12-4 and TRBJ1-5, with D possibly matching TRBD1 (5 bases). With 5 bases removed from V and 5 bases from J, the gap between germline ends came to 7 bases. The CDR3 contains 12 residues. This chain's CDR3 is CASSPGHQPQHF. The CDR3 DNA reads as TGTGCCAGCAGTCCGGGGCATCAGCCCCAGCATTTT.

V gene TRBV11-2 combines with J gene TRBJ2-7; no reliable D call. The CDR3 sequence is 14 residues long. Germline V gene data show CDR1 as SGHAT and CDR2 as FQNNGV. V lost 1 base, J lost 2 bases, and 9 bases lay in between. CDR3 sequence: CASSLAFKPYEQYF. CDR3 in DNA: TGTGCCAGCAGCTTAGCGTTTAAACCCTACGAGCAGTACTTC.

The table lists this clonotype with a few counts. This chain joins TRBV6-6 and TRBJ1-2, with D maybe TRBD1 (6 bases). Deletions cut 0 bases from V and 2 bases from J, with 10 bases between. This CDR3 has 15 residues. Germline CDR1 reads MNHNY; CDR2 reads SVGAGI (reference sequence). The CDR3 DNA reads TGTGCCAGCAGTTACTCGGACAGAAGGAACTATGGCTACACCTTC. Residues: CASSYSDRRNYGYTF.

The CDR3 loop is CASSYSPGPGYTF. The CDR3 DNA is TGTGCCAGCAGTTACTCCCCCGGGCCTGGCTACACCTTC. This chain connects TRBV6-5 to TRBJ1-2; no definite D call. Trimming cost V 0 bases and J 7 bases, with 9 bases left between them. CDR3 length: 13 amino acids. CDR1 is MNHEY and CDR2 is SVGAGI in the germline V gene.

In this sample, this clonotype turned up a few times. This sequence joins TRBV18 and TRBJ1-1; the D is unclear. With 3 bases removed from V and 1 base from J, the gap between germline ends came to 15 bases. Germline CDR1 is KGHSH and CDR2 is LQKENI. The CDR3 is 16 amino acids. CDR3 bases: TGTGCCAGCTCACCCTCAAGAAGTACACGGAACACTGAAGCTTTCTTT. Amino acids: CASSPSRSTRNTEAFF.

Ten or more counts support this clonotype. The V and J genes are TRBV21-1 and TRBJ2-3. TRBV21-1 is designated a pseudogene. The CDR3 is 16 residues long. The CDR3: CASALEPAPSTDTQYF. DNA of the CDR3: TGTGCCAGCGCGTTGGAGCCAGCACCTAGCACAGATACGCAGTATTTT.

The sample holds many counts of this clonotype. The chain uses TRBV7-3 and TRBJ2-2; tentative D call: TRBD1 (5 bases). Germline V gene sequence: CDR1 SGHTA, CDR2 FQGTGA. This CDR3 is 13 amino acids long. Trimming removed 5 bases at V and 5 bases at J, with 9 bases between. Here the CDR3 DNA reads TGTGCCAGCAGCCCGAAGGGGACCGGGGAGCTGTTTTTT. This gives the protein CASSPKGTGELFF.

This clonotype was detected ten times or more. The chain employs TRBV9 and TRBJ2-5, with TRBD2 matching over 10 bases. The J segment lost 4 bases and the V segment lost 4 bases, leaving 10 bases of the junction unmatched. Germline lookup yields CDR1 SGDLS and CDR2 YYNGEE. The CDR3 is made up of 16 amino acids. In DNA, the CDR3 is TGTGCCAGCAGCTACGGACTAGCGGTGCACGGAGAGACCCAGTACTTC. Translation: CASSYGLAVHGETQYF.